The rows below give T cell receptor beta chains drawn from one sample of a study of blood T cell repertoires in COVID-19. The protocol was immunoSEQ multiplex PCR, while the TCRdb copy is restricted to in-frame clones and leaves out a portion. The sample includes a few hundred thousand clones, about 90% of them seen just once. What was sequenced was peripheral blood. The receptors come from a woman in her forties or fifties who had recovered from COVID-19. The CDR3 runs from the conserved cysteine through the conserved F or W. A D gene is named only where the DNA matches it firmly. The size field is filled for only some rows; it gives once, few, many or a size class.

TGTGCCAGCAGCTTAGATCGCCGGGGGGACTATGGCTACACCTTC	CASSLDRRGDYGYTF	-	TRBV7-9	-	TRBJ1-2
TGTGCCAGCAGCCCCCGGGGGGGCAGGAGCTCCTACGAGCAGTACTTC	CASSPRGGRSSYEQYF	TRBD2	TRBV7-2	-	TRBJ2-7
TGTGCCAGCAGCCCCCAGGCCTCCTCTGGGGCCAACGTCCTGACTTTC	CASSPQASSGANVLTF	-	TRBV7-3	once	TRBJ2-6
TGTGCCAGCAGCCAACCTGGGACAGGGGGCTGGAGCTCCTACGAGCAGTACTTC	CASSQPGTGGWSSYEQYF	TRBD1	TRBV7-2	-	TRBJ2-7
TGCGCCAGCAGCCCACTAGGCCGAGAGACCCAGTACTTC	CASSPLGRETQYF	-	TRBV4-3	once	TRBJ2-5
TGCGCCAGCAGCCAAGCTTTTCCTCAAGAGACCCAGTACTTC	CASSQAFPQETQYF	-	TRBV4-3	-	TRBJ2-5
TGCGCCAGCAGCCCGGACAGGTTGGCGAAAAATTCACCCCTCCACTTT	CASSPDRLAKNSPLHF	TRBD1	TRBV5-1	-	TRBJ1-6
TGTGCCAGCAGTTTGGGACAAAGGGGCTACACCTTC	CASSLGQRGYTF	-	TRBV12-3/TRBV12-4	-	TRBJ1-2
TGTGCCAGCAGCTTGAGGGGGACTGAAGCTTTCTTT	CASSLRGTEAFF	-	TRBV5-4	-	TRBJ1-1
TGTGCCTGGAGTAGGAGTTACGAGCAGTACTTC	CAWSRSYEQYF	-	TRBV30	-	TRBJ2-7
TGTGCCAGCAGCCCACCAAGGGACAGGCATGGCTACACCTTC	CASSPPRDRHGYTF	TRBD1	TRBV7-9	-	TRBJ1-2
TGCAGCGTTGAGTCGGGGTTCAGCACAGATACGCAGTATTTT	CSVESGFSTDTQYF	-	TRBV29-1	-	TRBJ2-3